This TCR beta chain is from a study of metastatic and nonmetastatic thyroid tumors. All patients were treatment-naive before thyroid surgery. The CDR3 has 13 amino acids. In germline, CDR1 is MNHEY, CDR2 SMNVEV (reference sequence). On this clone itself: Antigen unknown. Sequence at one end of the junction differs from germline and may be a read error.

Broader study findings: Within blood and tumor, benign nodules reportedly had significantly lower TCR beta diversity than malignant thyroid tumors did.

In the original workflow: CDR3 was compared across clinicopathological groups, and the resulting differences were used to build a distant-metastasis classifier for papillary thyroid cancer. Via MiXCR, TCRdb re-called the PCR reads. TCRdb's processing, not the authors' own work, is the source of the V and J calls. The sample comprises about 35,000 clones, about a sixth of which are singletons, and less than 7.5% rests with the top ten. The chain joins TRBV27 to TRBJ1-1; D gene unclear. This clonotype originated in a male donor with papillary thyroid cancer or a benign thyroid nodule (not recorded which). Some clones in this sample may be carry-over from other donors' samples. The sequenced material came from blood. The CDR3 DNA sequence: TGTGCCAGCAGTTTAAAGGGTAGGACTGAATCTTTCTTT. It specifies CASSLKGRTESFF.